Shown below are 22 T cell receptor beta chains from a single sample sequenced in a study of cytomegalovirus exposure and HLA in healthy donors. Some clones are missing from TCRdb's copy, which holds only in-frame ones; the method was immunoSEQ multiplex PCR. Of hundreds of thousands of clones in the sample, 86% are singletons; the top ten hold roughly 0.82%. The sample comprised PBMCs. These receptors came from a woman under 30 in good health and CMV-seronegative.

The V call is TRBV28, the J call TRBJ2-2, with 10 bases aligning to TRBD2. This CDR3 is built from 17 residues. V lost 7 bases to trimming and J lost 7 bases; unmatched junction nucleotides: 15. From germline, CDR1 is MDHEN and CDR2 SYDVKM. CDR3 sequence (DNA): TGTGCCAGCAAGGGCTTCGAAAGCGGGAGGGCCGGCGGGGAGCTGTTTTTT. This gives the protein CASKGFESGRAGGELFF. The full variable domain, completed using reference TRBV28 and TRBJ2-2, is DVKVTQSSRYLVKRTGEKVFLECVQDMDHENMFWYRQDPGLGLRLIYFSYDVKMKEKGDIPEGYSVSREKKERFSLILESASTNQTSMYLCASKGFESGRAGGELFFGEGSRLTVL.

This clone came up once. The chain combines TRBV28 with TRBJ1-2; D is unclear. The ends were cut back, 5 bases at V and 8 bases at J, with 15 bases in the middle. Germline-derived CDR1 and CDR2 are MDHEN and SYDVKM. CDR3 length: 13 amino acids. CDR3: CASSLENDNGYTF. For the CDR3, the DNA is TGTGCCAGCAGTCTAGAAAATGATAACGGCTACACCTTC.

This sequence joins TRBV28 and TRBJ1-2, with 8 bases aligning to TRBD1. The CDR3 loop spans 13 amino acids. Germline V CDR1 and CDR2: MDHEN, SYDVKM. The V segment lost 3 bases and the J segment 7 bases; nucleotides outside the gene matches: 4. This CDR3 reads CASSLQGAAGYTF. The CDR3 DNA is TGTGCCAGCAGTTTGCAGGGGGCGGCTGGCTACACCTTC.

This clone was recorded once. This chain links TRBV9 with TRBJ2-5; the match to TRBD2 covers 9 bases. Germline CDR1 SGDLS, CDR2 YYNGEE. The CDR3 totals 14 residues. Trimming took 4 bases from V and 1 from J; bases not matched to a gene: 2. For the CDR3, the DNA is TGTGCCAGCAGCCTTAGCGGGGGCCAAGAGACCCAGTACTTC. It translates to CASSLSGGQETQYF. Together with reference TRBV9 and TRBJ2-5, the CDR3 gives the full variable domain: DSGVTQTPKHLITATGQRVTLRCSPRSGDLSVYWYQQSLDQGLQFLIQYYNGEERAKGNILERFSAQQFPDLHSELNLSSLELGDSALYFCASSLSGGQETQYFGPGTRLLVL.

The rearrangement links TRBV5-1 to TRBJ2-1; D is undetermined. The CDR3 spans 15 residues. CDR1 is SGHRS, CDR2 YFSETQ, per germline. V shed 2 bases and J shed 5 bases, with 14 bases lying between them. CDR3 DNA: TGCGCCAGCAGCTTAAGAGCAGGCAGTGACAATGAGCAGTTCTTC. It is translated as CASSLRAGSDNEQFF.

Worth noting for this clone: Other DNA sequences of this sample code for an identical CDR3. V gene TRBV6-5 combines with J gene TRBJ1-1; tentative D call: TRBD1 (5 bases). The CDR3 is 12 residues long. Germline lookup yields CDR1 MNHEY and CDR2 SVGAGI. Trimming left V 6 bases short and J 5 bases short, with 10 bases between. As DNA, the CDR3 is TGTGCCAGCAGACCGGGGGGAACTGAAGCTTTCTTT. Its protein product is CASRPGGTEAFF.

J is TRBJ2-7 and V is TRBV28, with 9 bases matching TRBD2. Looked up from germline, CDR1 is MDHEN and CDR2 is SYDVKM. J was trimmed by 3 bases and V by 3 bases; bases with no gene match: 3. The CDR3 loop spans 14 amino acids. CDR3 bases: TGTGCCAGCAGTTTTGTACTAGCGGGCTACGAGCAGTACTTC. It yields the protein CASSFVLAGYEQYF.

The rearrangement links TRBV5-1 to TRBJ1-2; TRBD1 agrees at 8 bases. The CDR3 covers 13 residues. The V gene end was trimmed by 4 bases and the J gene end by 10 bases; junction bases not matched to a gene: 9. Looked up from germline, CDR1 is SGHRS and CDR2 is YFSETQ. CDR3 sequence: CASSAGQGVFYTF. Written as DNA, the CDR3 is TGCGCCAGCAGCGCCGGACAGGGAGTTTTCTACACCTTC.

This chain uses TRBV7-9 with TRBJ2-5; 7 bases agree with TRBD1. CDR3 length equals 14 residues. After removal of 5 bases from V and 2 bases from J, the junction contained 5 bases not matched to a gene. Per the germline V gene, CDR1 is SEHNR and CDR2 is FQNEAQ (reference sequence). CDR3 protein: CASSRGQRQETQYF. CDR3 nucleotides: TGTGCCAGCAGCAGGGGACAGCGACAAGAGACCCAGTACTTC.

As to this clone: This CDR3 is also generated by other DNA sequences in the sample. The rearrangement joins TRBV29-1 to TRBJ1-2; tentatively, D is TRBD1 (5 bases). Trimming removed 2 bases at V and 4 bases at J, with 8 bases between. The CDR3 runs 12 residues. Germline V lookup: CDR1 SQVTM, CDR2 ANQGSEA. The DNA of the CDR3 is TGCAGCGTTGAACGGGGGAGCTATGGCTACACCTTC. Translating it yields CSVERGSYGYTF.

CDR3 bases: TGTGCCAGCAGTTTAACCGACAGGGTCTATGGCTACACCTTC. It specifies CASSLTDRVYGYTF. J is TRBJ1-2 and V is TRBV28; 7 nucleotides match TRBD1. The CDR3 contains 14 residues. With V trimmed by 2 bases and J by 4 bases, 4 bases remained unmatched. Germline V gives CDR1 MDHEN, CDR2 SYDVKM.

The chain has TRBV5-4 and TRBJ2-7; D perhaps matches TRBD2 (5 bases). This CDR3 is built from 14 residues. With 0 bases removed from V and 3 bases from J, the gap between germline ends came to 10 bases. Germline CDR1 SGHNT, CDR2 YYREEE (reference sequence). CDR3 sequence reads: CASSLEGSRYEQYF. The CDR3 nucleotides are TGTGCCAGCAGCTTGGAAGGGAGCCGCTACGAGCAGTACTTC. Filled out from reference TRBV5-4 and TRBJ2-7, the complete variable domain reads ETGVTQSPTHLIKTRGQQVTLRCSSQSGHNTVSWYQQALGQGPQFIFQYYREEENGRGNFPPRFSGLQFPNYSSELNVNALELDDSALYLCASSLEGSRYEQYFGPGTRLTVT.

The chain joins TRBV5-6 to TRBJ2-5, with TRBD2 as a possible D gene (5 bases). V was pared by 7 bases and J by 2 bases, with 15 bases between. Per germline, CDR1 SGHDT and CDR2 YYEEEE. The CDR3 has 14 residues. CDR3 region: CASRYEGHQETQYF. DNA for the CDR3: TGTGCCAGCCGTTACGAGGGCCATCAAGAGACCCAGTACTTC.

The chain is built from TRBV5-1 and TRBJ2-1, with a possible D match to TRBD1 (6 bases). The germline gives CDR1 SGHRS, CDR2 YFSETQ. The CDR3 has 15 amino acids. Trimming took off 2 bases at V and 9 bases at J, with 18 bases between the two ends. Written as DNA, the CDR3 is TGCGCCAGCAGCTTTGAATCCCAGGGGTTAGGTGAGCAGTTCTTC. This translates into CASSFESQGLGEQFF. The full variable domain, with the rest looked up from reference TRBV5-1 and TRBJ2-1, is KAGVTQTPRYLIKTRGQQVTLSCSPISGHRSVSWYQQTPGQGLQFLFEYFSETQRNKGNFPGRFSGRQFSNSRSEMNVSTLELGDSALYLCASSFESQGLGEQFFGPGTRLTVL.

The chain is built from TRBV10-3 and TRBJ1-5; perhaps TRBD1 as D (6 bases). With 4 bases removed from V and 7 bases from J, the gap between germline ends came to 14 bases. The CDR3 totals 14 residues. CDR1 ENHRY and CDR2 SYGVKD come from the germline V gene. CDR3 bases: TGTGCCATCAGTGCCGCGCCAGGGGACCAGCCCCAGCATTTT. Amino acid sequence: CAISAAPGDQPQHF.

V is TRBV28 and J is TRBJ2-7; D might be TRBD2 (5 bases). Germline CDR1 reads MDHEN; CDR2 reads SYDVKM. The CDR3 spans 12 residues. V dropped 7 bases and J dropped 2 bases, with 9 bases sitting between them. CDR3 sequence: CASTSGTYEQYF. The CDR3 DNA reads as TGTGCCAGCACAAGCGGTACCTACGAGCAGTACTTC.

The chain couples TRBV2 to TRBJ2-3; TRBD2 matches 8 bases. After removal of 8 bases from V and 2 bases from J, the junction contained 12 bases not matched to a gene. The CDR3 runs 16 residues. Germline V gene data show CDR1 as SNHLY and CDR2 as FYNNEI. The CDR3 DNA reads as TGTGCCAGCGTCCAAGGATACGGGGGGGTCACAGATACGCAGTATTTT. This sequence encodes CASVQGYGGVTDTQYF. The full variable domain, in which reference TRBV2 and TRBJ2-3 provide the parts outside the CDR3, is EPEVTQTPSHQVTQMGQEVILRCVPISNHLYFYWYRQILGQKVEFLVSFYNNEISEKSEIFDDQFSVERPDGSNFTLKIRSTKLEDSAMYFCASVQGYGGVTDTQYFGPGTRLTVL.

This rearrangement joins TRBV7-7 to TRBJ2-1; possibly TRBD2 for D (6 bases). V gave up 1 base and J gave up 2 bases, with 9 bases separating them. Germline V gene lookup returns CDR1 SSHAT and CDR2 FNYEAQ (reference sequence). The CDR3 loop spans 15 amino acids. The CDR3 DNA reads TGTGCCAGCAGCTTAGGCCGGGGGACCTACAATGAGCAGTTCTTC. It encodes CASSLGRGTYNEQFF. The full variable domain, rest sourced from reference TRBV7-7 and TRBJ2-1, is GAGVSQSPRYKVTKRGQDVTLRCDPISSHATLYWYQQALGQGPEFLTYFNYEAQPDKSGLPSDRFSAERPEGSISTLTIQRTEQRDSAMYRCASSLGRGTYNEQFFGPGTRLTVL.

The CDR3 region has the DNA TGTGCCAGCAGCATCCCGGGGGTGTCAGCCGATGAGCAGTTCTTC. Translation gives CASSIPGVSADEQFF. The chain is built from TRBV5-4 and TRBJ2-1, with a weak D call TRBD2 (6 bases). V was trimmed by 4 bases and J by 8 bases, leaving 19 bases between them. CDR3 length: 15 residues. Germline CDR1 SGHNT, CDR2 YYREEE (reference sequence).

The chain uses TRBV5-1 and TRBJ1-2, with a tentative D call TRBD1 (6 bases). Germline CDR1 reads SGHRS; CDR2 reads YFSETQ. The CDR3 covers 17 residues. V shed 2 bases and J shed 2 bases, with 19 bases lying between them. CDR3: CASSLHSGGAKNYGYTF. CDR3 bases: TGCGCCAGCAGCTTACATTCTGGGGGGGCGAAGAACTATGGCTACACCTTC.

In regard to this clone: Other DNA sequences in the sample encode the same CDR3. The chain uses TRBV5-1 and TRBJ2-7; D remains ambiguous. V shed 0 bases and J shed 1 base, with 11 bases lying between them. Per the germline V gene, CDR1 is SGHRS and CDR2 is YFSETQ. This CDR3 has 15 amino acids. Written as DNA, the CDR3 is TGCGCCAGCAGCTTGGCCGCAGGCTCGTCCTACGAGCAGTACTTC. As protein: CASSLAAGSSYEQYF.

The CDR3 loop is CATSRGQGPTDTQYF. CDR3 bases: TGTGCCACCAGCAGAGGGCAGGGGCCCACAGATACGCAGTATTTT. The gene calls are TRBV15 and TRBJ2-3, with D perhaps TRBD1 (6 bases). Trimming pared 1 base from V and 2 bases from J, leaving 10 bases between. Germline lookup yields CDR1 LNHNV and CDR2 YYDKDF (reference sequence). The CDR3 has 15 residues.